This TCR beta chain was obtained from a study of HIV-infected children after antiretroviral therapy interruption. Regarding the study as a whole: The Gini coefficient of naive CD4+ repertoires rose, returning to baseline by 3 years.

RNA-based 3' RACE libraries used unique molecular identifiers. TCRdb reprocessed the 3' RACE reads with MiXCR, giving one entry per CDR3 protein. The data contain about 86,000 distinct CDR3 sequences, around 6.9% of them singletons. This CDR3 contains 14 residues. Trimming pared 0 bases from V and 3 bases from J, leaving 9 bases between. The germline gives CDR1 DFQATT, CDR2 SNEGSKA (reference sequence). Only a few counts were recorded for this clonotype. What it binds is not known. Sample treatment: PENTA 11 planned treatment interruption arm or continuous ART arm. Participants had taken at least three-drug ART for at least 24 weeks.

V gene TRBV20-1 combines with J gene TRBJ1-5; D is undetermined. This specimen was CD45RA+ CD4+ T cells from PBMCs, pooled from several time points, taken from a donor given antiretroviral therapy, either interrupted or continuous. Subset noted: naive CD4+ CD45RA+ CD45RO- T cells. The origin of this receptor is a pool of human donors with HIV. CDR3 DNA: TGCAGTGCTAGAGAGGCGAAAGACAATCAGCCCCAGCATTTT. Encoded protein: CSAREAKDNQPQHF.